The following is a T cell receptor beta chain sequence with its context. Its antigen is currently unknown. This entry is derived from a study of Ad26.COV2.S vaccination and SARS-CoV-2 variants. TCRdb keeps only in-frame clones here, not all; method: immunoSEQ multiplex PCR. Among hundreds of thousands of clones listed, 80% to 95% were seen once. The CDR3 is made up of 15 amino acids. The germline CDR1 and CDR2 sequences are SGDLS and YYNGEE. Deletions cut 1 base from V and 0 bases from J, with 8 bases between. This sample's treatment: some 20 received Ad26.COV2.S at low or high dose, single or two shots; about five received placebo; per-sample allocation not given. Sample collection was performed on day 63 after the first vaccine or placebo injection. The vaccine delivered Wuhan-strain SARS-CoV-2 spike through an Ad26 vector. General study results and limits: Following vaccination, spike-specific CD8+ and CD4+ T cell responses reportedly exhibited substantial breadth. There was a possibility that the TCR breadth and depth analyses underestimated total T cell responses. People who got the vaccine or the placebo had similar non-spike TCR breadth.

Specimen: peripheral blood, collected in a trial of Ad26.COV2.S vaccine versus placebo. This receptor was taken from a person between 18 and 59 years old who received the Ad26.COV2.S COVID-19 vaccine or a placebo. The chain joins TRBV9 to TRBJ1-3; no definite D call. The CDR3 coding sequence is TGTGCCAGCAGCGTAATGGCAGGCTCTGGAAACACCATATATTTT. It specifies CASSVMAGSGNTIYF.